This T cell receptor (beta chain) is from a study of T cells in Graves' hyperthyroidism and ophthalmopathy. What was amplified from RNA transcripts were TCR beta CDR3 regions. First-round RT-PCR targeting the TCR CDR3 was performed with the HTBI primer set. MiXCR, run by TCRdb on the multiplex PCR reads, gives a single entry per CDR3 protein. The table shows roughly 500,000 distinct CDR3 sequences, with 40% to 55% occurring only once. This clonotype has a count of ten or more. Each diagnosis drew on symptoms, thyroxine, TRAb, thyroid ultrasound and orbital computed tomography findings. Sequences were obtained from peripheral blood or thyroid tissue (not recorded which). This clonotype originated in an adult woman with Graves' disease, either hyperthyroidism or ophthalmopathy (not recorded which).

The CDR3 DNA reads as TGTGCCAGCGGCTCCGGGACAGACTATGGCTACACCTTC. Encoded protein: CASGSGTDYGYTF. This chain joins TRBV6-6 and TRBJ1-2; 7 nucleotides line up with TRBD1. The CDR3 length is 13 residues. V trimming: 8 bases; J trimming: 3 bases; junction bases outside the gene matches: 6. CDR1 MNHNY and CDR2 SVGAGI come from the germline V gene (reference sequence).